The 3 T cell receptor beta chains listed next were all sequenced from one sample in a study of T cell changes during pregnancy in multiple sclerosis (dated by TCRdb to 2018 to 2020). The library was built by means of the immunoSEQ multiplex PCR assay. This immuneACCESS table, as held by TCRdb, lists in-frame sequences with V and J called but not all clones. Of the missing ones, under half trace to an unresolved V gene in checked studies; the others have no known cause. The sample has under 35,000 clones on record, over 65% of them singletons. The top ten constitute around 8% of the sample. The sequencing used CD8+ T cells from peripheral blood mononuclear cells, collected after pregnancy. The receptors shown here come from a female donor with multiple sclerosis, enrolled in a pregnancy study.

The chain couples TRBV12-5 to TRBJ2-1; D might be TRBD2 (5 bases). The CDR3 totals 15 residues. Trimming cost V 3 bases and J 2 bases, with 11 bases left between them. Germline CDR1 is LGHNT and CDR2 is FRNRAP. CDR3 sequence reads: CASGLPGSAYNEQFF. The DNA for the CDR3 is TGTGCTAGTGGTTTACCGGGGTCTGCCTACAATGAGCAGTTCTTC.

In this sample, this clone turned up once. The gene calls are TRBV27 and TRBJ1-3, with TRBD1 as a possible D gene (5 bases). V was cut by 3 bases and J by 1 base, with 13 bases left in between. The length of the CDR3 is 16 residues. Germline V gene lookup returns CDR1 MNHEY and CDR2 SMNVEV (reference sequence). CDR3 in DNA: TGTGCCAGCAGTTTGGGACCAGGGACTTCTGGAAACACCATATATTTT. Translated: CASSLGPGTSGNTIYF.

The chain links TRBV19 to TRBJ2-1; possibly TRBD2 for D (5 bases). The CDR3 length is 13 residues. V lost 1 base and J lost 9, with 10 bases in between. The V gene's germline CDR1 is LNHDA and CDR2 SQIVND (reference sequence). The CDR3: CASSIGSGSEQFF. CDR3 coding DNA: TGTGCCAGTAGTATAGGTTCGGGAAGTGAGCAGTTCTTC.